The 16 T cell receptor beta chains reported below all come from one sample, sequenced in a study of shared clonotypes between healthy human individuals. CD45RO-negative CD8 cells positively selected for CCR7 made up the naive population, which excluded terminally differentiated effector memory CD45RA+ cells. Profiled with immunoSEQ multiplex PCR; TCRdb holds only in-frame clones, not every one. The profile shows 550,000 to 750,000 clones, roughly 95% of them singletons. The source material was naive CD8+ T cells sorted from blood. These receptors originate from a woman in her 30s in good health.

This chain uses TRBV27 with TRBJ2-1, with 7 positions matching TRBD1. Germline CDR1 is MNHEY and CDR2 is SMNVEV (reference sequence). V was clipped by 6 bases and J by 0 bases; unmatched bases: 5. The CDR3 covers 15 residues. The CDR3: CASSQRDSSYNEQFF. Written as DNA, the CDR3 is TGTGCCAGCAGCCAACGGGACAGCTCCTACAATGAGCAGTTCTTC.

V and J are TRBV5-4 and TRBJ1-2; D uncertain. CDR3 size: 14 residues. V lost 0 bases to trimming and J lost 6 bases, with 12 bases between them. CDR1 and CDR2 (germline): SGHNT, YYREEE (reference sequence). CDR3 DNA sequence: TGTGCCAGCAGCTTGGGGCAGATGGGGAATGGCTACACCTTC. Translated, it gives CASSLGQMGNGYTF.

The V and J genes are TRBV19 and TRBJ2-3; TRBD2 might be the D (6 bases). This CDR3 region has 15 residues. Trimming left V 7 bases short and J 3 bases short, with 17 bases between. Germline V lookup: CDR1 LNHDA, CDR2 SQIVND (reference sequence). CDR3 in DNA: TGTGCCAGTAATGCGGGGCTAACCTGGACAGATACGCAGTATTTT. Its translation: CASNAGLTWTDTQYF.

The chain links TRBV27 to TRBJ1-3; D is ambiguous. CDR1 and CDR2 (germline): MNHEY, SMNVEV (reference sequence). The CDR3 spans 14 residues. Deletions cut 1 base from V and 0 bases from J, with 4 bases between. CDR3 in DNA: TGTGCCAGCAGTTTATACCACTCTGGAAACACCATATATTTT. This gives the protein CASSLYHSGNTIYF.

Comment on this clone: Other nucleotide sequences in the sample specify the same CDR3. The rearrangement links TRBV27 to TRBJ1-5; D is uncertain. Trimming pared 2 bases from V and 0 bases from J, leaving 8 bases between. Germline V gene data show CDR1 as MNHEY and CDR2 as SMNVEV (reference sequence). The length of the CDR3 is 15 residues. CDR3 nucleotides: TGTGCCAGCAGTTTAACGGGTTATAGCAATCAGCCCCAGCATTTT. The encoded protein is CASSLTGYSNQPQHF.

The chain links TRBV28 to TRBJ2-3; D not resolved. CDR1 is MDHEN, CDR2 SYDVKM, per germline. This CDR3 is 14 amino acids long. Trimming removed 9 bases from V and 8 bases from J, with 21 bases in between. Here the CDR3 DNA reads TGTGCCAGTCGAGCGAGCGTTAAATCGGGTACGCAGTATTTT. Translation: CASRASVKSGTQYF.

This clone was detected once. The rearrangement uses TRBV19 and TRBJ1-2; maybe TRBD1 (6 bases). Trimming stripped 2 bases from V and 7 bases from J, with 26 bases between. The germline CDR1 and CDR2 sequences are LNHDA and SQIVND (reference sequence). The CDR3 spans 18 residues. The CDR3 DNA is TGTGCCAGTAGTATACCCGGGACACAAATAAAAGAAGATGGTGGCTACACCTTC. Protein product: CASSIPGTQIKEDGGYTF.

This clone turned up a few times. The CDR3: CAIGEGTDGTQYF. CDR3 bases: TGTGCCATCGGAGAGGGGACAGACGGGACCCAGTACTTC. The chain employs TRBV10-3 and TRBJ2-5; 7 nucleotides match TRBD1. This CDR3 has 13 residues. V lost 8 bases to trimming and J lost 7 bases; unmatched junction nucleotides: 10. Germline V lookup: CDR1 ENHRY, CDR2 SYGVKD.

The chain recombines TRBV28 with TRBJ2-7; 7 nucleotides agree with TRBD1. CDR1 is MDHEN, CDR2 SYDVKM, per germline. J gave up 2 bases and V 7 bases, and 14 bases lay outside the gene matches. This CDR3 is 16 amino acids long. In nucleotides, the CDR3 is TGTGCCAGCACCCCTCCTCCGGGACAGTACACCTACGAGCAGTACTTC. Protein product: CASTPPPGQYTYEQYF. Full variable domain (remainder filled in from reference TRBV28 and TRBJ2-7): DVKVTQSSRYLVKRTGEKVFLECVQDMDHENMFWYRQDPGLGLRLIYFSYDVKMKEKGDIPEGYSVSREKKERFSLILESASTNQTSMYLCASTPPPGQYTYEQYFGPGTRLTVT.

The rearrangement uses TRBV19 and TRBJ2-1; 9 bases map to TRBD2. This CDR3 is 15 amino acids long. The germline V gene encodes CDR1 LNHDA and CDR2 SQIVND (reference sequence). The V segment lost 3 bases and the J segment 8 bases; nucleotides outside the gene matches: 8. The CDR3 nucleotides are TGTGCCAGTAGTATGGAGTCTAGCGGGATCTATGAGCAGTTCTTC. This sequence encodes CASSMESSGIYEQFF.

The chain combines TRBV6-5 with TRBJ1-2; tentative D call: TRBD1 (6 bases). From germline, CDR1 is MNHEY and CDR2 SVGAGI. This CDR3 has 14 residues. V lost 8 bases to trimming and J lost 4 bases, with 17 bases between them. DNA for the CDR3: TGTGCCAGCGGGGAACGGGGGCTCGGCTATGGCTACACCTTC. Protein: CASGERGLGYGYTF.

Turning to this clone: Other DNA variants within this sample encode the same CDR3. CDR3 loop: CASSSGTGYEQYF. The CDR3 nucleotides are TGTGCCAGCAGCTCCGGGACTGGCTACGAGCAGTACTTC. V and J are TRBV7-2 and TRBJ2-7, with D possibly being TRBD2 (6 bases). Germline CDR1 and CDR2: SGHTA and FQGNSA. The CDR3 is 13 amino acids. V lost 4 bases, J lost 3 bases, and 10 bases lay in between.

Here the CDR3 reads CASSQDFWAGNTIYF. The DNA of the CDR3 is TGTGCCAGCAGCCAAGATTTCTGGGCTGGAAACACCATATATTTT. V usage is TRBV14 and J usage is TRBJ1-3; D is ambiguous. CDR1 and CDR2 from the germline V gene are SGHDN and FVKESK. The V and J ends lost 0 bases and 2 bases respectively, with 8 bases between them. The CDR3 is made up of 15 amino acids. Combining the CDR3 with reference TRBV14 and TRBJ1-3 gives the whole variable domain EAGVTQFPSHSVIEKGQTVTLRCDPISGHDNLYWYRRVMGKEIKFLLHFVKESKQDESGMPNNRFLAERTGGTYSTLKVQPAELEDSGVYFCASSQDFWAGNTIYFGEGSWLTVV.

The CDR3 DNA follows: TGTGCCAGCAGCTTAGGAGATGGCTACACCTTC. It codes for CASSLGDGYTF. This chain joins TRBV7-8 and TRBJ1-2, with unresolved D. The germline V and J ends were trimmed by 1 base and 6 bases, with 3 bases remaining between them. Germline loops: CDR1 SGHVS, CDR2 FQNEAQ. The CDR3 is 11 amino acids.

The chain carries TRBV11-2 and TRBJ2-7; D call uncertain. Per the germline V gene, CDR1 is SGHAT and CDR2 is FQNNGV. With 0 bases removed from V and 7 bases from J, the gap between germline ends came to 10 bases. The length of the CDR3 is 13 residues. CDR3 nucleotides: TGTGCCAGCAGCTTAGAGGCTGGATGGGAGCAGTACTTC. Translation gives CASSLEAGWEQYF.

The gene calls are TRBV28 and TRBJ1-5, with 7 bases aligning to TRBD1. After removal of 6 bases from V and 4 bases from J, the junction contained 9 bases not matched to a gene. CDR1 is MDHEN and CDR2 is SYDVKM in the germline V gene. CDR3 length equals 15 residues. The CDR3 is CASRERQGLNQPQHF. The DNA of the CDR3 is TGTGCCAGCAGAGAAAGACAGGGTCTAAATCAGCCCCAGCATTTT.